This T cell receptor (beta chain) was identified in a study of vaccination effects on CD4 cells after COVID-19. Prior to sequencing, the ViraFEST assay stimulated PBMC with viral peptide pools, which expanded the antigen-specific CD4+ T cells. Culture lasted roughly 9 days before CD4+ T cell isolation. Sometime from March through December 2020, the person acquired a SARS-CoV-2 infection that PCR confirmed. Concerning this clone: What it binds is unknown.

The method was immunoSEQ multiplex PCR; TCRdb's version includes in-frame clones alone and lacks a portion of them. Found here are 25,000 to 35,000 clones, approximately 70% of them singletons; the top ten hold more than 25%. This sequence originates from a human donor who had a prior SARS-CoV-2 infection. Specimen: CD4+ T cells from PBMCs cultured with a peptide pool, collected before COVID-19 vaccination.

The CDR3 reads CASSLYLGYEQYF. The CDR3 nucleotides read TGTGCCAGCAGTTTGTATCTGGGCTACGAGCAGTACTTC. J is TRBJ2-7 and V is TRBV27, with D unresolved. The germline gives CDR1 MNHEY, CDR2 SMNVEV (reference sequence). This CDR3 region has 13 residues. V lost 3 bases and J 3 bases, leaving 9 bases between the germline ends.